The clone carrying this T cell receptor beta chain was seen many times. The antigen remains undetermined. CDR3 size: 15 residues. The V end lost 1 base, the J end lost 1 base, and 12 bases lay between the germline ends. CDR1 and CDR2 (germline): SGHRS, YFSETQ. The data are from a study of neurological immune-mediated disorders. Study information: The 34 multiple sclerosis patients comprised around 31 that were relapsing-remitting and 3 that were secondary progressive.

TCRdb independently ran MiXCR on the 5' RACE reads; one entry per CDR3 protein. This sample has more than 50,000 distinct CDR3 sequences; 3% to 3.5% occur once, and the top ten carry approximately 7%. Whole-study results and caveats: When grouped phylogenetically, the repertoires of 18 of the 34 multiple sclerosis patients fell together in one related-CDR3 cluster, which is a possible signature.

The TCR was taken from an older woman with multiple sclerosis. The genes are TRBV5-1 and TRBJ2-7; D tentatively reads TRBD1 or TRBD2 (6 bases each). Sample: PBMCs. The CDR3: CASSLTRDKSYEQYF. CDR3 in DNA: TGCGCCAGCAGCTTGACGCGGGACAAGTCCTACGAGCAGTACTTC.